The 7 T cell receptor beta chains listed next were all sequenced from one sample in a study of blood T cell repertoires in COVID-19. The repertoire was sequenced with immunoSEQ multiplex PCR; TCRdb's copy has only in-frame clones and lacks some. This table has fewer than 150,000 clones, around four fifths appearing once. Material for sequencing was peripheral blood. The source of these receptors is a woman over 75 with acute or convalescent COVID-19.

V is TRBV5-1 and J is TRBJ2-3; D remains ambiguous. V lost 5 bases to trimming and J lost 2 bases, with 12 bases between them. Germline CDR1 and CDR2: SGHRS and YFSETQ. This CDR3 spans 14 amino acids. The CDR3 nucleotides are TGCGCCAGCAGTTCAGTGGGCTTCACAGATACGCAGTATTTT. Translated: CASSSVGFTDTQYF.

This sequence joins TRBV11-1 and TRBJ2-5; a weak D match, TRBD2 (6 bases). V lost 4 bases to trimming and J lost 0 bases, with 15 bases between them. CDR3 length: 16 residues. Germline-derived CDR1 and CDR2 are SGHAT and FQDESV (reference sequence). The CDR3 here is CASSSRAGGYQETQYF. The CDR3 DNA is TGTGCCAGCAGCTCCCGCGCCGGGGGATACCAAGAGACCCAGTACTTC.

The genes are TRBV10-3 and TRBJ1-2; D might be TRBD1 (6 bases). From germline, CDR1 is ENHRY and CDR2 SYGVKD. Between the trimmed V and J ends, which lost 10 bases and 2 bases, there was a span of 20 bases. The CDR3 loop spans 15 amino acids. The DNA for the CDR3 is TGTGCCACCCGAACCAGGGGACATTCGAACTATGGCTACACCTTC. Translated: CATRTRGHSNYGYTF.

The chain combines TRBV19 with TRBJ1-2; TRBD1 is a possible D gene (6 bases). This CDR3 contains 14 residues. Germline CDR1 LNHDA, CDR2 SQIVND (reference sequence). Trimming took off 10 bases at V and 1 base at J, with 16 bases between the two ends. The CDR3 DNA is TGTGCCACCACGGAGGGGGGGCTTAACTATGGCTACACCTTC. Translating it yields CATTEGGLNYGYTF.

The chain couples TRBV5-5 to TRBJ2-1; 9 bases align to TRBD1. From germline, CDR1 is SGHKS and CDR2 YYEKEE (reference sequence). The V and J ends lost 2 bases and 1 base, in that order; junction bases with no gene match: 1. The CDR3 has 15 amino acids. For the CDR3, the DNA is TGTGCCAGCAGCTTACAGGGGGCGTCCTACAATGAGCAGTTCTTC. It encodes CASSLQGASYNEQFF.

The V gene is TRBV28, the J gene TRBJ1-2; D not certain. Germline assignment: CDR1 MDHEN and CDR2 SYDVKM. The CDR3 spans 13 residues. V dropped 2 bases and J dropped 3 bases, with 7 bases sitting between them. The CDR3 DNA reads TGTGCCAGCAGTTTAGTCGGGGACTATGGCTACACCTTC. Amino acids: CASSLVGDYGYTF.

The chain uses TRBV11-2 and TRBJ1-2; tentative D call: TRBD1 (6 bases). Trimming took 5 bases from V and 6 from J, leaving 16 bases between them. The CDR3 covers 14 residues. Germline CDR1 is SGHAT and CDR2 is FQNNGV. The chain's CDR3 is CASSSTAGANGYTF. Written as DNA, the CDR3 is TGTGCCAGCAGCAGTACGGCAGGGGCTAATGGCTACACCTTC.